This T cell receptor (beta chain) was profiled in a study of T cell responses to AZD1222 COVID-19 vaccine. The study, taken as a whole, reports: Unmutated variant regions reportedly attract nearly half of all spike-specific TCRs.

The germline V gene has CDR1 MNHEY and CDR2 SMNVEV (reference sequence). The trim removed 6 bases at V and 9 bases at J, leaving 8 bases unmatched. This CDR3 spans 13 amino acids. Samples with a second dose at about 4 or about 12 weeks were pooled together. Sequencing was performed with immunoSEQ multiplex PCR; in TCRdb, only in-frame clones are kept and a portion is missing. The sample has some 150,000 clones, almost 95% seen once. As concerns this clone: Antigen unknown.

The chain uses TRBV27 and TRBJ1-5, with 7 positions matching TRBD1. This specimen was peripheral blood, taken 28 days after the second AZD1222 dose. This TCR was sampled from an adult who received the AZD1222 COVID-19 vaccine. For the CDR3, the DNA is TGTGCCAGCAGAAAAACAGGGGAGGGGCCCCAGCATTTT. This translates into CASRKTGEGPQHF.